The rows below give T cell receptor beta chains drawn from one sample of a study of Ad26.COV2.S vaccination and SARS-CoV-2 variants. TCRdb's table, derived via immunoSEQ multiplex PCR, lists solely in-frame clones and lacks some. The sample comprises 300,000 to 400,000 clones, about 85% of which are singletons, and 3.3% rests with the top ten. This specimen consisted of peripheral blood, obtained in a trial of Ad26.COV2.S vaccine versus placebo. The receptor source for this set is a person between 18 and 65 years old who received the Ad26.COV2.S COVID-19 vaccine or a placebo. The CDR3 runs from the conserved cysteine through the conserved F or W.

V	J	CDR3
TRBV19	TRBJ1-2	CASSRGQGLYGYTF
TRBV7-7	TRBJ2-1	CASSVGLASYNEQFF
TRBV24-1	TRBJ2-2	CATSDTGDTGELFF
TRBV15	TRBJ1-1	CATLAQGPNTEAFF
TRBV4-3	TRBJ2-1	CASSQLLANWGNEQFF
TRBV19	TRBJ1-2	CASSVGGDSYGYTF
TRBV6-6	TRBJ2-7	CASSYAGDVPYEQYF
TRBV6-6	TRBJ1-1	CASSEANTEAFF
TRBV7-2	TRBJ1-3	CASSLDWGGRNTIYF
TRBV2	TRBJ1-5	CASRVETTGYQPQHF
TRBV24-1	TRBJ2-2	CATSDGSSGELFF
TRBV13	TRBJ1-3	CASALRDTIYF
TRBV7-2	TRBJ1-1	CASSLVSHTEAFF
TRBV5-5	TRBJ2-5	CASSLDFQGQETQYF
TRBV7-2	TRBJ2-2	CASRIGSGSIGGELFF
TRBV5-1	TRBJ1-2	CASSLRATGAAGYTF
TRBV19	TRBJ1-3	CASTIPRSGNTIYF
TRBV11-2	TRBJ2-1	CASRPGPTWNEQFF
TRBV5-6	TRBJ2-7	CASSLWQGRYEQYF
TRBV7-9	TRBJ2-7	CASSFLRDRGYEQYF
TRBV9	TRBJ2-3	CASSAASRGSSTDTQYF
TRBV6-1	TRBJ2-2	CASRSGGTGELFF
TRBV5-6	TRBJ2-7	CASSLGDRGLYEQYF
TRBV3-1/TRBV3-2	TRBJ2-5	CASSQLGLKRETQYF
TRBV5-6	TRBJ2-1	CASSLRRGVSRGQFF
TRBV10-2	TRBJ2-1	CASSSTSGSRNEQFF
TRBV29-1	TRBJ2-7	CSVVAHSLLGEQYF
TRBV28	TRBJ2-6	CASSSTGVSGANVLTF
TRBV2	TRBJ2-1	CASSSGPLNYNEQFF
TRBV10-1	TRBJ1-1	CASSESRGTEAFF